The clone carrying this T cell receptor (beta chain) was seen only a few times. Its antigen is unknown. These data originate in a study of liver allograft versus peripheral blood T cells. Study-wide background: A comparison was made between T cell receptor repertoires in transplanted livers and those in recipients' peripheral blood. Study-level points and caveats: Peripheral blood repertoires reportedly differed from the T cell receptor repertoires found inside liver allografts.

Germline loops: CDR1 DFQATT, CDR2 SNEGSKA (reference sequence). The CDR3 extends over 12 amino acids. Germline trimming cut 3 bases from V and 3 bases from J; bases unmatched to any gene: 2. TCRdb reprocessed the reads via MiXCR and lists one record per CDR3 protein. The table shows more than 10,000 distinct CDR3 sequences, with less than 20% occurring only once. V is TRBV20-1 and J is TRBJ2-7; 7 bases fit TRBD2. This clonotype originated in a human patient who had a liver transplant. Some T cells may have come from the graft donor. The CDR3 here is CSARGGSYEQYF. The CDR3 nucleotides read TGCAGTGCTAGGGGCGGGAGCTACGAGCAGTACTTC.